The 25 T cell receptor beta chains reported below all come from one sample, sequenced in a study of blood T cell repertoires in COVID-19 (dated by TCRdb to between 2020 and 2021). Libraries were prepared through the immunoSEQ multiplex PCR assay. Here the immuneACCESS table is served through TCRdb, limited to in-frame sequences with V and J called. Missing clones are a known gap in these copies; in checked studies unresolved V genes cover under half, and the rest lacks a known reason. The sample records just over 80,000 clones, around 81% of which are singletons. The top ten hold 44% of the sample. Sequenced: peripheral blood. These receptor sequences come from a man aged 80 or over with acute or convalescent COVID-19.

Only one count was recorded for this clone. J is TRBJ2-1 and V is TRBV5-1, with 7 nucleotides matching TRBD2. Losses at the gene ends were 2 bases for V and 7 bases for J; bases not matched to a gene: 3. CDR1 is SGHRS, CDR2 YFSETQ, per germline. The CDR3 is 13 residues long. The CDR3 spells CASSFTSENEQFF. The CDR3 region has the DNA TGCGCCAGCAGCTTTACTAGCGAAAATGAGCAGTTCTTC.

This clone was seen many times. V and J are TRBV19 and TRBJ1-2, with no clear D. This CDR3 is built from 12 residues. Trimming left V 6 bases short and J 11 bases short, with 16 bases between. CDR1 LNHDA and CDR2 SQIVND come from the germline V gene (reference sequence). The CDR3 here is CASRSPARGYTF. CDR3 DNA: TGTGCCAGTAGGTCCCCGGCCCGCGGGTACACCTTC.

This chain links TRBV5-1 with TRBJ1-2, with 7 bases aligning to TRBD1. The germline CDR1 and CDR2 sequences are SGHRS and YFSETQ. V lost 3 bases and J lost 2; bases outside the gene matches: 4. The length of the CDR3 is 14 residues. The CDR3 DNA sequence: TGCGCCAGCAGCTCGGGCAGGGGGAACTATGGCTACACCTTC. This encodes CASSSGRGNYGYTF.

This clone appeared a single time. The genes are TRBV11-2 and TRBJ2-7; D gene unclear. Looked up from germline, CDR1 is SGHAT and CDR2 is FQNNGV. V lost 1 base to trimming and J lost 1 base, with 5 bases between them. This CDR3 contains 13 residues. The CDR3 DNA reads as TGTGCCAGCAGCTTAGCGTTGTCCTACGAGCAGTACTTC. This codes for CASSLALSYEQYF.

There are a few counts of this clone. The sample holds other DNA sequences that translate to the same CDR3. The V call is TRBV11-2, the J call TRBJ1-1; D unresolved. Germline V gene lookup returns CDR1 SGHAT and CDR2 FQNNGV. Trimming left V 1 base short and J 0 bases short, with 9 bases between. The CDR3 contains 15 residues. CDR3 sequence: CASSLAAGMNTEAFF. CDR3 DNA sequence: TGTGCCAGCAGCTTAGCAGCGGGGATGAACACTGAAGCTTTCTTT.

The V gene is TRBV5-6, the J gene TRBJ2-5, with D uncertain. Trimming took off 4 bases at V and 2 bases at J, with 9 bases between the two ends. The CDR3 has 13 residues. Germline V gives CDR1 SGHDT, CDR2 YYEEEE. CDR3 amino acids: CASSATLQETQYF. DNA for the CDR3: TGTGCCAGCAGCGCGACTTTACAAGAGACCCAGTACTTC. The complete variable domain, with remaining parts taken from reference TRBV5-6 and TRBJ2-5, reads DAGVTQSPTHLIKTRGQQVTLRCSPKSGHDTVSWYQQALGQGPQFIFQYYEEEERQRGNFPDRFSGHQFPNYSSELNVNALLLGDSALYLCASSATLQETQYFGPGTRLLVL.

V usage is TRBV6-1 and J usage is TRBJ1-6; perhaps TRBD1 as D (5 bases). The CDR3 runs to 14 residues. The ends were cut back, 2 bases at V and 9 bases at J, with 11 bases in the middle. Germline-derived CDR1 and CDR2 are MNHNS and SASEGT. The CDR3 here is CASSETVRGSPLHF. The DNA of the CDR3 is TGTGCCAGCAGTGAAACAGTAAGGGGTTCACCCCTCCACTTT.

The CDR3 spells CASSLTSGRADTQYF. The CDR3 coding sequence is TGTGCCAGCTCACTTACTAGCGGGAGGGCAGATACGCAGTATTTT. This chain uses TRBV18 with TRBJ2-3; 13 positions match TRBD2. Germline values: CDR1 KGHSH, CDR2 LQKENI. Losses at the gene ends were 4 bases for V and 4 bases for J; bases not matched to a gene: 2. This CDR3 comprises 15 residues.

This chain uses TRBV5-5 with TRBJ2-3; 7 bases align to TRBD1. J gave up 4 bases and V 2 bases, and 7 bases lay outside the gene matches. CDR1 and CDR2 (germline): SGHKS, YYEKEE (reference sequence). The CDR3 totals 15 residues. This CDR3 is CASSLRQGQADTQYF. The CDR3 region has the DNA TGTGCCAGCAGCTTACGACAGGGTCAAGCAGATACGCAGTATTTT.

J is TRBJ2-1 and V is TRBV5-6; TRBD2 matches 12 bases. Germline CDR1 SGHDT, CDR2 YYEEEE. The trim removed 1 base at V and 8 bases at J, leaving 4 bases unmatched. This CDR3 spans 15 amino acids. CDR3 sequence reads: CASSLRLAGVDEQFF. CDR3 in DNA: TGTGCCAGCAGCTTGAGACTAGCGGGAGTCGATGAGCAGTTCTTC.

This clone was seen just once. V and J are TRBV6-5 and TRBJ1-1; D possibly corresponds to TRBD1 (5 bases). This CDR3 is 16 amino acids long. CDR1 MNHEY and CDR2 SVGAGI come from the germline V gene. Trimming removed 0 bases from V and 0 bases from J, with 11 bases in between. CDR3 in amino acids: CASSYSLTEMNTEAFF. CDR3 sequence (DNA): TGTGCCAGCAGTTACTCTCTGACAGAAATGAACACTGAAGCTTTCTTT.

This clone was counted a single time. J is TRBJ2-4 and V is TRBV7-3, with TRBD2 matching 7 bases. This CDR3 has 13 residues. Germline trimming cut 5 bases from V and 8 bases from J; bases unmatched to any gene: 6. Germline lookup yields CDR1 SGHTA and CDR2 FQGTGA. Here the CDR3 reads CASSSGLVHIQYF. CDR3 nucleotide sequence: TGTGCCAGCAGCAGCGGACTAGTTCACATTCAGTACTTC. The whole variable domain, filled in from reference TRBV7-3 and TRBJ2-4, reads GAGVSQTPSNKVTEKGKYVELRCDPISGHTALYWYRQSLGQGPEFLIYFQGTGAADDSGLPNDRFFAVRPEGSVSTLKIQRTERGDSAVYLCASSSGLVHIQYFGAGTRLSVL.

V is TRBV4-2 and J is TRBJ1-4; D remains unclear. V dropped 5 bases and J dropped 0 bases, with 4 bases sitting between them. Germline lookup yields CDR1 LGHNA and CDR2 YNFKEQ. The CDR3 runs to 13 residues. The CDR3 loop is CASSSSTNEKLFF. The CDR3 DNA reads TGTGCCAGCAGCTCTTCAACTAATGAAAAACTGTTTTTT.

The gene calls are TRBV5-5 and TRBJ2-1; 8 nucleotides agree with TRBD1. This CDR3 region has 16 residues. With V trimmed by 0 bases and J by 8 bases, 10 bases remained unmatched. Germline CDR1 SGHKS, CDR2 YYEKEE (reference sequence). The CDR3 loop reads CASSLAWTGNVDEQFF. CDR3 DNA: TGTGCCAGCAGCTTGGCGTGGACAGGGAATGTTGATGAGCAGTTCTTC.

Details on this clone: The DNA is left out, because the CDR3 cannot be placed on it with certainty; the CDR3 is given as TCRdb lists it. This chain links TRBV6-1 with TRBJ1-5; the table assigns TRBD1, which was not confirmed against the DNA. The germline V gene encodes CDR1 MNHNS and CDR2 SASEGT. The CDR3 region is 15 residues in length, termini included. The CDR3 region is CASSDVGTGIKKGHF.

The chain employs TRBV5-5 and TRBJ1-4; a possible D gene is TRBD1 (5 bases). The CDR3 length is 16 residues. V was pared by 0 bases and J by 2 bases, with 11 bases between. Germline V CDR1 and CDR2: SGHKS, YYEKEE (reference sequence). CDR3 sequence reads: CASSLATSGTNEKLFF. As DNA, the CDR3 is TGTGCCAGCAGCTTGGCTACATCAGGGACTAATGAAAAACTGTTTTTT.

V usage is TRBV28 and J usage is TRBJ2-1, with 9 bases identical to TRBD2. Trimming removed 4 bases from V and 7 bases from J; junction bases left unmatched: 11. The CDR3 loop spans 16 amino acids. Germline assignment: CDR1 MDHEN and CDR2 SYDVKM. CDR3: CASSWASGINKNEQFF. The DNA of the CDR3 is TGTGCCAGCAGTTGGGCTAGCGGGATCAATAAGAATGAGCAGTTCTTC.

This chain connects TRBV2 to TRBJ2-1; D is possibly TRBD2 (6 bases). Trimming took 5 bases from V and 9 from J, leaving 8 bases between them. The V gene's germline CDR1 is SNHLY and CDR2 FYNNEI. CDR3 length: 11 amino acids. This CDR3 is CASSLLAEQFF. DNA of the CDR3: TGTGCCAGCAGTCTACTAGCTGAGCAGTTCTTC.

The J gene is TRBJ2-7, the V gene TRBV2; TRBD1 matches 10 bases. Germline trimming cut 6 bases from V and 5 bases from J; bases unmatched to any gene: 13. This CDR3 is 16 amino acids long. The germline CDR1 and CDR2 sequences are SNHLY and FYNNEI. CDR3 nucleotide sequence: TGTGCCAGCAGGCTGGGACAGGGGAGGGGGACGAACGAGCAGTACTTC. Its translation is CASRLGQGRGTNEQYF.

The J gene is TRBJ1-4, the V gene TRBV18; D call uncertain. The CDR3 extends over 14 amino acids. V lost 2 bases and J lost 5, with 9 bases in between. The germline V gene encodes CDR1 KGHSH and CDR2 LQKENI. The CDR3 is CASSPSSGNEKLFF. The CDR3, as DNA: TGTGCCAGCTCACCATCATCCGGGAATGAAAAACTGTTTTTT. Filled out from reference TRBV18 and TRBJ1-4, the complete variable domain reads NAGVMQNPRHLVRRRGQEARLRCSPMKGHSHVYWYRQLPEEGLKFMVYLQKENIIDESGMPKERFSAEFPKEGPSILRIQQVVRGDSAAYFCASSPSSGNEKLFFGSGTQLSVL.

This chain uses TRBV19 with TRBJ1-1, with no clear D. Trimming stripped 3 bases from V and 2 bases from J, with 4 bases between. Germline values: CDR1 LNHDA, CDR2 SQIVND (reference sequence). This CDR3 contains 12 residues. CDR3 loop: CASSISNTEAFF. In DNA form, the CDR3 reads TGTGCCAGTAGTATCAGTAACACTGAAGCTTTCTTT.

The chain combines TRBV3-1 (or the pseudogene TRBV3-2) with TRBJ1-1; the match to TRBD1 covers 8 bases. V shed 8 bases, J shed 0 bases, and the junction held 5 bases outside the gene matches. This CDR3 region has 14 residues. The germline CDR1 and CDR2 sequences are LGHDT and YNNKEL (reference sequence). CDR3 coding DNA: TGTGCCAGCTGGGACAGGAGATTGAACACTGAAGCTTTCTTT. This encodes CASWDRRLNTEAFF.

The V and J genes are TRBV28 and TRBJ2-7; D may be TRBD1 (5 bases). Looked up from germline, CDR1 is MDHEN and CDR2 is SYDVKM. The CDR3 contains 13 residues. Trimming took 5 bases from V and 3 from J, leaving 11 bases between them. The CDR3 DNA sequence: TGTGCCAGCAGTGAACAGGTTCTCTACGAGCAGTACTTC. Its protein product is CASSEQVLYEQYF.

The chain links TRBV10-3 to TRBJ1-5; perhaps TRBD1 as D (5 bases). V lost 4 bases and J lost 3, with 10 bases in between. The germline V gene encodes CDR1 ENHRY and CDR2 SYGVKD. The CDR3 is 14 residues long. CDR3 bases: TGTGCCATCAGTGGCCAGGGTGACAATCAGCCCCAGCATTTT. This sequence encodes CAISGQGDNQPQHF.

This chain's CDR3 is CASSKRGSGANVLTF. CDR3 nucleotides: TGTGCCAGCAGTAAACGGGGGTCTGGGGCCAACGTCCTGACTTTC. V is TRBV2 and J is TRBJ2-6; possible D gene TRBD2, 6 bases. The CDR3 runs to 15 residues. CDR1 and CDR2 from the germline V gene are SNHLY and FYNNEI. Trimming cost V 5 bases and J 1 base, with 9 bases left between them.